This T cell receptor (beta chain) is drawn from a study of technical replicates of blood from a handful of donors. The CDR3 consists of 16 residues. The J segment lost 4 bases and the V segment lost 6 bases, leaving 11 bases of the junction unmatched. Looked up from germline, CDR1 is SGHTA and CDR2 is FQGNSA. Generated by immunoSEQ multiplex PCR, the TCRdb table keeps only in-frame clones and is missing some. The table records 55,000 to 75,000 clones, around 93% of them present only once. Sequenced: PBMCs. The receptor was derived from a human donor in good health. Some clones in this sample may be carry-over from other donors' samples. The rearrangement joins TRBV7-2 to TRBJ2-1, with 8 bases matching TRBD2. CDR3 DNA: TGTGCCAGCAGTCCGGCGGGCGGGGGGCCTTACAATGAGCAGTTCTTC. Translating it yields CASSPAGGGPYNEQFF.